A selection of T cell receptor beta chains follows, all from one sample in a study of blood T cells in healthy people across ages. TCRdb ran MiXCR on the 5' RACE reads and lists one entry per CDR3 protein. The data contain about 2 million distinct CDR3 sequences, roughly 52% of them singletons. Sequencing input: blood. These receptors all stem from a woman between 40 and 55 years old in good health. Both conserved end residues are part of each CDR3.

V gene	CDR3 length	CDR3 protein
TRBV12-3/TRBV12-4	16	CASSPSRDPKGNEQYF
TRBV14	14	CASSQEGARYGYTF
TRBV13	12	CASSLPKSPLHF
TRBV6-1	16	CASSEAGTGGIYGYTF
TRBV2	16	CASSEDRLAGENEQFF
TRBV9	14	CASSVEGDLNEQFF
TRBV6-6	17	CASSYSMGAGGHNEQFF
TRBV20-1	14	CSAPGPRFDNEQFF
TRBV6-2/TRBV6-3	17	CASSHPSTSGGRNEQFF
TRBV15	15	CATSSFDRVGETQYF